The 2 T cell receptor beta chains below come from one sample, sequenced in a study of OX40 agonist ivuxolimab in advanced cancers. Assay: immunoSEQ multiplex PCR; the TCRdb copy retains only in-frame clones and omits some. The table records 90,000 to 100,000 clones, about 91% of them present only once. The source material was CD4+ or CD8+ T cells sorted from blood, sampled in a trial of the OX40 agonist ivuxolimab. The receptors stem from an adult with an advanced solid tumor such as melanoma, head and neck, liver or kidney cancer.

This rearrangement joins TRBV28 to TRBJ1-2; 8 bases match TRBD1. With 5 bases clipped from V and 0 bases from J, the junction kept 14 bases outside the gene matches. Germline CDR1 and CDR2: MDHEN and SYDVKM. CDR3 length: 18 amino acids. The CDR3 protein is CASSGSGTGALANYGYTF. The CDR3 nucleotides read TGTGCCAGCAGTGGTTCCGGGACAGGTGCTCTCGCTAACTATGGCTACACCTTC.

The genes are TRBV4-3 and TRBJ1-4; TRBD1 matches 9 bases. Trimming cost V 1 base and J 11 bases; bases outside gene matches: 2. CDR1 is LGHNA, CDR2 YSLEER, per germline. There are 13 residues in the CDR3. CDR3 amino acids: CASSQGTGEKLFF. CDR3 nucleotides: TGCGCCAGCAGCCAAGGGACAGGGGAGAAACTGTTTTTT.